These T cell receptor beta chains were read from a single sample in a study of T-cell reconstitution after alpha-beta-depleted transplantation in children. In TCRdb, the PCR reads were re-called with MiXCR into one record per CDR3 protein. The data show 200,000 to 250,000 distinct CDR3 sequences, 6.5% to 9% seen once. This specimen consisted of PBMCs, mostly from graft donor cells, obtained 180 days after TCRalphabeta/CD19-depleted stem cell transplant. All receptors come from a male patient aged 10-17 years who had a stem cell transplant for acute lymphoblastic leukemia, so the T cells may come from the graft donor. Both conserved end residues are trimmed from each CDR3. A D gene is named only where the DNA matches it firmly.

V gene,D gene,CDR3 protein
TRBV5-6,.,ASSTRADPYYGYT
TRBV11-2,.,ASSSNSYEQY
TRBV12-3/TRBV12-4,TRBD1,ASSLGQYSPLH
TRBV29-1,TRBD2,SVETSGSYEQY
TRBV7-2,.,ASSLEQGRNTIY
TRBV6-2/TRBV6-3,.,ASKKGIGGYT
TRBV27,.,ASSPPPRGPLDYEQY
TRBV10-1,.,ASSGPNNEQF
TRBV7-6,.,ASSQGGGGAEETQY
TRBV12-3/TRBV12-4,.,ASSLPEHLEF